What follows are 21 T cell receptor beta chains derived from one specimen sequenced in a study of cytomegalovirus exposure and HLA in healthy donors. The PCR had 60 Vbeta and 13 Jbeta primers. Here immunoSEQ multiplex PCR was the method, and the copy in TCRdb shows in-frame clones only, minus some. The sample yields roughly 69,000 clones, roughly 76% seen once. The sequenced sample consisted of PBMCs. Source of these receptors: a man aged 18 to 29 in good health and CMV-seronegative.

In this sample, this clone turned up once. The chain joins TRBV5-6 to TRBJ2-5; D is undetermined. The CDR3 runs 13 residues. Germline V CDR1 and CDR2: SGHDT, YYEEEE. V was pared by 0 bases and J by 6 bases, with 9 bases between. The CDR3 coding sequence is TGTGCCAGCAGCTTGGCCGGGTTCCAGACCCAGTACTTC. It is translated as CASSLAGFQTQYF.

This chain uses TRBV28 with TRBJ1-2; 8 bases align to TRBD1. The CDR3 covers 11 residues. Trimming took 11 bases from V and 7 from J; bases not matched to a gene: 6. Germline V lookup: CDR1 MDHEN, CDR2 SYDVKM. The CDR3: CAVDRGRGYTF. For the CDR3, the DNA is TGTGCCGTCGACAGGGGACGTGGCTACACCTTC.

J is TRBJ2-4 and V is TRBV19; TRBD2 matches at 13 bases. Per germline, CDR1 LNHDA and CDR2 SQIVND (reference sequence). The CDR3 consists of 17 residues. The J segment lost 3 bases and the V segment lost 6 bases, leaving 8 bases of the junction unmatched. The DNA for the CDR3 is TGTGCCAGTAGCACCCGGACTAGCGGGGGCCACAAAAACATTCAGTACTTC. It is translated as CASSTRTSGGHKNIQYF.

This sequence joins TRBV7-3 and TRBJ2-3; TRBD2 matches at 14 bases. The CDR3 covers 16 residues. The ends lost 5 bases at V and 5 bases at J; junction bases unmatched: 6. Germline assignment: CDR1 SGHTA and CDR2 FQGTGA. CDR3 region: CASSPRLAGGLDTQYF. CDR3 sequence (DNA): TGTGCCAGCAGCCCGCGACTAGCGGGGGGGTTAGATACGCAGTATTTT.

The chain is built from TRBV27 and TRBJ2-7; 7 nucleotides line up with TRBD1. This CDR3 has 15 residues. V gave up 4 bases and J gave up 6 bases; unmatched junction bases: 12. Germline loops: CDR1 MNHEY, CDR2 SMNVEV (reference sequence). The CDR3 coding sequence is TGTGCCAGCAGTTCGTTGACAGGGCCTTCCGGCGAGCAGTACGTC. The encoded protein is CASSSLTGPSGEQYV.

This chain joins TRBV11-2 and TRBJ2-1, with D possibly matching TRBD1 (6 bases). The CDR3 length is 14 residues. V was trimmed by 11 bases and J by 3 bases, leaving 17 bases between them. Germline lookup yields CDR1 SGHAT and CDR2 FQNNGV. The CDR3 sequence is CAGANRAGYNEQFF. The CDR3 DNA is TGTGCCGGAGCCAACAGGGCAGGCTACAATGAGCAGTTCTTC.

The CDR3 DNA follows: TGTGCCTGGAGCTGGAGCTCTGGAAACACCATATATTTT. It specifies CAWSWSSGNTIYF. The chain has TRBV30 and TRBJ1-3; unclear D gene. Germline V lookup: CDR1 GTSNPN, CDR2 SVGIG (reference sequence). V was cut by 3 bases and J by 0 bases, with 6 bases left in between. There are 13 residues in the CDR3.

This clone was observed a handful of times. This chain connects TRBV5-1 to TRBJ2-7, with 8 bases that match TRBD1. Germline-derived CDR1 and CDR2 are SGHRS and YFSETQ. This CDR3 has 14 residues. The J segment lost 2 bases and the V segment lost 3 bases, leaving 4 bases of the junction unmatched. In nucleotides, the CDR3 is TGCGCCAGCAGCTCCACAGGGGGAACCTACGAGCAGTACTTC. It specifies CASSSTGGTYEQYF.

The chain is built from TRBV14 and TRBJ2-2, with 9 bases aligning to TRBD1. Trimming took 4 bases from V and 7 from J; bases not matched to a gene: 13. CDR3 length: 17 amino acids. Looked up from germline, CDR1 is SGHDN and CDR2 is FVKESK. The CDR3, as DNA: TGTGCCAGCAGCCTTCGAGCGGGGACAGGGTTAGTCGGGGAGCTGTTTTTT. As protein: CASSLRAGTGLVGELFF.

The chain is built from TRBV15 and TRBJ1-1; D perhaps matches TRBD1 (6 bases). Looked up from germline, CDR1 is LNHNV and CDR2 is YYDKDF (reference sequence). The length of the CDR3 is 14 residues. V was pared by 3 bases and J by 1 base, with 9 bases between. CDR3 in amino acids: CATSSETGNTEAFF. DNA of the CDR3: TGTGCCACCAGCAGTGAGACAGGGAACACTGAAGCTTTCTTT.

This clone has more than one count but fewer than ten. V is TRBV4-1 and J is TRBJ2-2; TRBD2 agrees at 7 bases. Germline V gene data show CDR1 as MGHRA and CDR2 as YSYEKL. Trimming at V came to 0 bases and at J to 6 bases, leaving 4 bases not matched to a gene. The CDR3 has 15 residues. The CDR3 region is CASSQDVGRPGELFF. The CDR3 DNA is TGCGCCAGCAGCCAAGATGTCGGGAGGCCCGGGGAGCTGTTTTTT.

This rearrangement joins TRBV7-9 to TRBJ2-1; D perhaps matches TRBD2 (6 bases). CDR1 SEHNR and CDR2 FQNEAQ come from the germline V gene (reference sequence). The germline V and J ends were trimmed by 2 bases and 7 bases, with 9 bases remaining between them. The CDR3 consists of 13 residues. CDR3 sequence: CASSLPGGNEQFF. The CDR3 DNA follows: TGTGCCAGCAGCTTACCCGGGGGTAATGAGCAGTTCTTC.

The chain uses TRBV11-1 and TRBJ2-5; 7 nucleotides match TRBD2. Trimming took 5 bases from V and 0 from J; bases not matched to a gene: 6. The CDR3 loop spans 15 amino acids. Germline-derived CDR1 and CDR2 are SGHAT and FQDESV (reference sequence). The CDR3 DNA reads TGTGCCAGCAGCCTCTCTAGCGGCTACCAAGAGACCCAGTACTTC. It is translated as CASSLSSGYQETQYF.

The rearrangement links TRBV16 to TRBJ1-1, with TRBD1 matching over 8 bases. The germline V gene encodes CDR1 KGHSY and CDR2 FQNENV. This CDR3 is 16 amino acids long. Losses at the gene ends were 1 base for V and 3 bases for J; bases not matched to a gene: 7. CDR3 sequence: CASSQYLTGGDTEAFF. In DNA, the CDR3 is TGTGCCAGCAGCCAATATCTTACAGGGGGTGACACTGAAGCTTTCTTT. Using reference TRBV16 and TRBJ1-1 for the parts outside the CDR3, the full variable domain is GEEVAQTPKHLVRGEGQKAKLYCAPIKGHSYVFWYQQVLKNEFKFLISFQNENVFDETGMPKERFSAKCLPNSPCSLEIQATKLEDSAVYFCASSQYLTGGDTEAFFGQGTRLTVV.

The chain has TRBV7-2 and TRBJ2-1, with TRBD2 as a possible D gene (5 bases). CDR3 length: 14 amino acids. Trimming removed 5 bases from V and 12 bases from J, with 20 bases in between. Germline CDR1 is SGHTA and CDR2 is FQGNSA. This chain's CDR3 is CASSPVRALNSQFF. In DNA form, the CDR3 reads TGTGCCAGCAGCCCCGTGCGGGCCCTTAATTCGCAGTTCTTC.

The chain has TRBV7-2 and TRBJ2-3; 11 bases agree with TRBD2. This CDR3 region has 13 residues. Germline V lookup: CDR1 SGHTA, CDR2 FQGNSA. The trim removed 1 base at V and 14 bases at J, leaving 5 bases unmatched. This CDR3 is CASSLEWLAGGYF. As DNA, the CDR3 is TGTGCCAGCAGCTTAGAATGGCTAGCGGGGGGGTATTTT.

This clone was seen a handful of times. The rearrangement links TRBV6-5 to TRBJ2-5, with TRBD1 as a possible D gene (6 bases). This CDR3 is 14 amino acids long. Germline values: CDR1 MNHEY, CDR2 SVGAGI. Trimming took off 0 bases at V and 5 bases at J, with 10 bases between the two ends. The CDR3 DNA is TGTGCCAGCAGTTACTCGGGGGCGCGGGAGACCCAGTACTTC. This translates into CASSYSGARETQYF.

A word on this clone: This CDR3 fails to terminate in the conserved phenylalanine or tryptophan, so it likely reflects a read error. The genes are TRBV10-3 and TRBJ1-1; 9 bases are a match to TRBD1. This CDR3 comprises 13 residues. Per germline, CDR1 ENHRY and CDR2 SYGVKD. J lost 6 bases, V lost 6 bases, and 5 bases had no gene match. The CDR3 reads CAISPTGGPEAFL. The CDR3 DNA reads TGTGCCATCAGCCCCACAGGGGGCCCTGAAGCTTTCCTT.

The rearrangement links TRBV5-1 to TRBJ1-2, with 9 bases that match TRBD1. The J segment lost 8 bases and the V segment lost 4 bases, leaving 15 bases of the junction unmatched. The CDR3 covers 16 residues. CDR1 and CDR2 from the germline V gene are SGHRS and YFSETQ. CDR3 in amino acids: CASSINTGTGWSGYTF. The CDR3 DNA reads as TGCGCCAGCAGCATAAATACCGGGACAGGGTGGAGCGGCTACACCTTC.

V is TRBV7-3 and J is TRBJ2-1; a possible D gene is TRBD2 (5 bases). Trimming pared 0 bases from V and 0 bases from J, leaving 9 bases between. This CDR3 is built from 16 residues. CDR1 and CDR2 from the germline V gene are SGHTA and FQGTGA. Written as DNA, the CDR3 is TGTGCCAGCAGCTTAACTGGAGGTAGCTCCTACAATGAGCAGTTCTTC. It translates to CASSLTGGSSYNEQFF.

This clone turned up a few times. The chain recombines TRBV5-4 with TRBJ2-2; 7 bases align to TRBD1. This CDR3 has 16 amino acids. The germline V gene encodes CDR1 SGHNT and CDR2 YYREEE (reference sequence). V was clipped by 1 base and J by 2 bases; unmatched bases: 5. CDR3 protein: CASSLIGTVNTGELFF. Here the CDR3 DNA reads TGTGCCAGCAGCTTGATAGGGACAGTAAACACCGGGGAGCTGTTTTTT.